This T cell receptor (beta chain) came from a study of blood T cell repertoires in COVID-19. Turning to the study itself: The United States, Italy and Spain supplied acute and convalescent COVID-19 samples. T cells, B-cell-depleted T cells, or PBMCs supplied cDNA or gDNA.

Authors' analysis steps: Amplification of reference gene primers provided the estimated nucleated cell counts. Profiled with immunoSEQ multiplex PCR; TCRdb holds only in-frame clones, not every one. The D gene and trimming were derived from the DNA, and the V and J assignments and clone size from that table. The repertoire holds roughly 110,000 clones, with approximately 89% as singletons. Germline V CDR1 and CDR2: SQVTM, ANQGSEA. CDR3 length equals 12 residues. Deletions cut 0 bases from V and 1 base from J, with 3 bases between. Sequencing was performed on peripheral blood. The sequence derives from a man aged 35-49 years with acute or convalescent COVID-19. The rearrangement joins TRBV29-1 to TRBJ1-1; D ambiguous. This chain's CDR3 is CSVEEQNTEAFF. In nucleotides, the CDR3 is TGCAGCGTTGAAGAACAGAACACTGAAGCTTTCTTT.